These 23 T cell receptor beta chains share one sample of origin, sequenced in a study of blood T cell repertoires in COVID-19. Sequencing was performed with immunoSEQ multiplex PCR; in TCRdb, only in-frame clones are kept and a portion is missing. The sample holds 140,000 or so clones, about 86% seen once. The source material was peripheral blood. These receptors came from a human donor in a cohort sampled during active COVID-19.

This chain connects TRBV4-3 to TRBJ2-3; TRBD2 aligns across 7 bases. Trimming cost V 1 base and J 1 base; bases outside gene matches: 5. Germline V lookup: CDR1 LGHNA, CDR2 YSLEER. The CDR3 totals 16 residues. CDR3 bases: TGCGCCAGCAGCCAAGTGTTCGCGGGGGGCACAGATACGCAGTATTTT. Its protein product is CASSQVFAGGTDTQYF.

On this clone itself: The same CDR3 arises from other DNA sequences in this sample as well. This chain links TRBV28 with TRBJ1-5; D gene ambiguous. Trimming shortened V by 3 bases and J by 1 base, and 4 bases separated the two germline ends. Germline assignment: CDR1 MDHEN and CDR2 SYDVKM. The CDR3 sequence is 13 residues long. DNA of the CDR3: TGTGCCAGCAGTTTGTTAAGCAATCAGCCCCAGCATTTT. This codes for CASSLLSNQPQHF.

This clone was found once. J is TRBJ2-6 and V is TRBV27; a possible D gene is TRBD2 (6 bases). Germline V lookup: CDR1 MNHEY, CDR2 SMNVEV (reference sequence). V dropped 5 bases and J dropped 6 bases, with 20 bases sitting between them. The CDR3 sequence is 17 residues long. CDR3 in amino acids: CASSLVGLASPANVLTF. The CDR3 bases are TGTGCCAGCAGTCTAGTGGGACTGGCGTCTCCGGCCAACGTCCTGACTTTC.

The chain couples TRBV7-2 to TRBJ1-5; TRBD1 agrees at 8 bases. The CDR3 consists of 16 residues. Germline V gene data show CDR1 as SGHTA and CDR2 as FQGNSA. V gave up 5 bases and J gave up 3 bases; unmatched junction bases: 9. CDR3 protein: CASSPRTGSVNQPQHF. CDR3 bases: TGTGCCAGCAGCCCGAGGACAGGGTCTGTCAATCAGCCCCAGCATTTT.

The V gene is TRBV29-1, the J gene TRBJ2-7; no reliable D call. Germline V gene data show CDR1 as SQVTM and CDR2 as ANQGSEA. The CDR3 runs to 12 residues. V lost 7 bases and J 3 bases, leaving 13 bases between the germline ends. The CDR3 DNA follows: TGCAGCGCCTCAGTCAACCGCTACGAGCAGTACTTC. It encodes CSASVNRYEQYF.

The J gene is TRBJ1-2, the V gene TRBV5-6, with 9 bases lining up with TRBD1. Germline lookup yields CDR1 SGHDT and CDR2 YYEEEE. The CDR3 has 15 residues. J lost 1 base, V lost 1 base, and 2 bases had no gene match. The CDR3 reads CASSLWDRDNYGYTF. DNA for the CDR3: TGTGCCAGCAGCTTGTGGGACAGGGATAACTATGGCTACACCTTC.

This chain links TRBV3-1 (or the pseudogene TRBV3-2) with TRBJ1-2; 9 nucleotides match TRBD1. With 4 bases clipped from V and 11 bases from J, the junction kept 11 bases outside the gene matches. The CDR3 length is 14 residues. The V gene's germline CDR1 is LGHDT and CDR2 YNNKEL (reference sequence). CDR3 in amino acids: CASSLPGQGRSYTF. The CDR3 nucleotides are TGTGCCAGCAGCCTTCCGGGACAGGGTAGATCTTACACCTTC.

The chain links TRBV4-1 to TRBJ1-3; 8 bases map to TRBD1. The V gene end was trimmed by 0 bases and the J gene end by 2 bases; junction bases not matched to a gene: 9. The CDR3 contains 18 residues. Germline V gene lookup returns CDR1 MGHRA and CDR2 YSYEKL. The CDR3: CASSQDPRTGSAGNTIYF. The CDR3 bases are TGCGCCAGCAGCCAAGATCCTAGGACAGGGTCGGCTGGAAACACCATATATTTT.

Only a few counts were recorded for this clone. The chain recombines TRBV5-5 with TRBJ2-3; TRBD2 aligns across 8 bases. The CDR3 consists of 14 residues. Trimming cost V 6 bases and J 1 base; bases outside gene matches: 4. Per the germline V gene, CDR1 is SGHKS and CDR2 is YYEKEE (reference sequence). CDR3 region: CASTPGRGTDTQYF. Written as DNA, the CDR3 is TGTGCCAGCACCCCCGGGAGGGGCACAGATACGCAGTATTTT.

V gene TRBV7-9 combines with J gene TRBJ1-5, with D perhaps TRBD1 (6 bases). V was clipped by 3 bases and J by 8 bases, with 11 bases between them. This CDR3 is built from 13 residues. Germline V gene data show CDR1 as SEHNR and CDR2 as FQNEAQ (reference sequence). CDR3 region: CASSFQGPEPQHF. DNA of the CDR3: TGTGCCAGCAGCTTTCAGGGGCCCGAGCCCCAGCATTTT. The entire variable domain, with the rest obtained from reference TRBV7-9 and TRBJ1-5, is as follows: DTGVSQNPRHKITKRGQNVTFRCDPISEHNRLYWYRQTLGQGPEFLTYFQNEAQLEKSRLLSDRFSAERPKGSFSTLEIQRTEQGDSAMYLCASSFQGPEPQHFGDGTRLSIL.

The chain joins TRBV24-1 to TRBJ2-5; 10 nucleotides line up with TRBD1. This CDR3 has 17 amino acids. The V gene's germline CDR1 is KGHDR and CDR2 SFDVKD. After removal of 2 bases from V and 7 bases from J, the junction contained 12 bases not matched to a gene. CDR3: CATSDSGTGVLKGTQYF. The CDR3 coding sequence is TGTGCCACCAGTGATTCGGGGACAGGGGTCTTAAAAGGGACCCAGTACTTC.

CDR3 sequence (DNA): TGTGCCAGCAGTTCTCTCCGGGTCGAAGCTTTCTTT. Its protein product is CASSSLRVEAFF. V usage is TRBV28 and J usage is TRBJ1-1, with D hard to call. Germline CDR1 reads MDHEN; CDR2 reads SYDVKM. CDR3 length equals 12 residues. Trimming left V 4 bases short and J 8 bases short, with 11 bases between.

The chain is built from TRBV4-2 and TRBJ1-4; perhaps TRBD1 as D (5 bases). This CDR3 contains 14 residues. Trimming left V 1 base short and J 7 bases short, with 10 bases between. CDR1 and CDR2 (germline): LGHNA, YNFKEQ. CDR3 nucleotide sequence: TGTGCCAGCAGCCAAGGTGCAGGGCTTGAAAAACTGTTTTTT. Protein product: CASSQGAGLEKLFF.

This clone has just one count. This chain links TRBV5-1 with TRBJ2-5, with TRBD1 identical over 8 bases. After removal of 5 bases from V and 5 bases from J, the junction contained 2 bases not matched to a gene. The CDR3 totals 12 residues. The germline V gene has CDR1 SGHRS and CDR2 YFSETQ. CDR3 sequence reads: CASRQGAETQYF. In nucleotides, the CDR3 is TGCGCCAGCAGGCAGGGGGCCGAGACCCAGTACTTC.

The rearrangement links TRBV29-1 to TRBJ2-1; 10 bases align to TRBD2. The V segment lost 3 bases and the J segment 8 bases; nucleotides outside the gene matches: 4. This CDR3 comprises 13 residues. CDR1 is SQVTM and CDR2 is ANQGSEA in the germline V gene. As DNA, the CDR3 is TGCAGCGTTGACCTAGCGGGAGTGGATGAGCAGTTCTTC. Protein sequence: CSVDLAGVDEQFF.

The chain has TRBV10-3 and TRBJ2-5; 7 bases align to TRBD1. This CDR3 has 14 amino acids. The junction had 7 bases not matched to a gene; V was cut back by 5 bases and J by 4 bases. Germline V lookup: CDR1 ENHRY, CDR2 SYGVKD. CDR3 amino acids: CAISKNNRGETQYF. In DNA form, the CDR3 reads TGTGCCATCAGTAAAAATAACAGGGGAGAGACCCAGTACTTC.

Here the CDR3 reads CASSLAAAGGTYEQYF. DNA of the CDR3: TGTGCCAGCAGCTTGGCCGCAGCGGGAGGAACCTACGAGCAGTACTTC. The chain joins TRBV5-4 to TRBJ2-7; 9 nucleotides agree with TRBD2. The V gene's germline CDR1 is SGHNT and CDR2 YYREEE (reference sequence). Trimming at V came to 0 bases and at J to 2 bases, leaving 6 bases not matched to a gene. The CDR3 is 16 residues long.

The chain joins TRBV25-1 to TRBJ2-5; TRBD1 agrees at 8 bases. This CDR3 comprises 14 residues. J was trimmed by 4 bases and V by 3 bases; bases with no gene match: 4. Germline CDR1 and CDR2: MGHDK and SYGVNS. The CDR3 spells CASSDQGARETQYF. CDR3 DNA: TGTGCCAGCAGTGATCAGGGGGCACGAGAGACCCAGTACTTC.

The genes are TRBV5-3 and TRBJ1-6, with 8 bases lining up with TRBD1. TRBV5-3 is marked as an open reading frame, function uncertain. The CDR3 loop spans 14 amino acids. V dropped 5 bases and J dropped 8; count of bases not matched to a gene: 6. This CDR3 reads CARRIQDRDSPLHF. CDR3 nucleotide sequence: TGTGCCAGAAGAATCCAGGACAGGGATTCACCCCTCCACTTT.

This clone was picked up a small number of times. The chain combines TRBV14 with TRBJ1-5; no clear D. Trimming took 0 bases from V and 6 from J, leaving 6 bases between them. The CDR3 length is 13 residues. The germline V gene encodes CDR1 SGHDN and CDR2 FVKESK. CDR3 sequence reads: CASSQEYGQPQHF. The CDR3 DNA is TGTGCCAGCAGCCAAGAGTACGGTCAGCCCCAGCATTTT.

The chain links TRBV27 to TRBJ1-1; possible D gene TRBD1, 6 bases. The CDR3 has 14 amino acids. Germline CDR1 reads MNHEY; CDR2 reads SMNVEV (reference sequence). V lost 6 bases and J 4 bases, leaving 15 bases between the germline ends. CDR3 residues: CASSEDRWVTEAFF. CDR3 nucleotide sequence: TGTGCCAGCAGCGAAGACAGGTGGGTCACTGAAGCTTTCTTT.

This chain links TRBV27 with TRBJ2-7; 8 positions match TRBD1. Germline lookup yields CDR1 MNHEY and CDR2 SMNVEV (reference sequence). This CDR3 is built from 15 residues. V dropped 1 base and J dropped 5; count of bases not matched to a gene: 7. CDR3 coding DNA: TGTGCCAGCAGTTTATTTGGACAGGGCAGGAACGAGCAGTACTTC. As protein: CASSLFGQGRNEQYF.

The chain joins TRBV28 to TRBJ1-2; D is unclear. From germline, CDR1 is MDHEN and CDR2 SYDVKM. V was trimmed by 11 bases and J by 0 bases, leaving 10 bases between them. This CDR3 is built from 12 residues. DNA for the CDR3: TGTGCCCTCAGATTCTCTAACTATGGCTACACCTTC. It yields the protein CALRFSNYGYTF.